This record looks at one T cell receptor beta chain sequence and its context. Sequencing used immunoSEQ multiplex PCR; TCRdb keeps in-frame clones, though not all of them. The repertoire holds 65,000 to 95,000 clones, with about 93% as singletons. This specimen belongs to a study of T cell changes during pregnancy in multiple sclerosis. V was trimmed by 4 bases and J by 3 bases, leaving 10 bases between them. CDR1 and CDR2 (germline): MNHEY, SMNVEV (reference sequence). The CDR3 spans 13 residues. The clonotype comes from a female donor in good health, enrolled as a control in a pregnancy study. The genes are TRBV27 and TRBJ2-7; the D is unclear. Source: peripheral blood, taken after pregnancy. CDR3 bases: TGTGCCAGCAGTTACGGTTCTTACTACGAGCAGTACTTC. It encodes CASSYGSYYEQYF.